The 21 T cell receptor beta chains below come from one sample, sequenced in a study of blood T cell repertoires in COVID-19. Libraries were prepared by immunoSEQ multiplex PCR; TCRdb keeps only in-frame clonotypes and omits some of them. The sample has 290,000 or so clones, nearly 90% seen once; the top ten hold about 4.5%. Sequencing input: PBMCs or T cells enriched from blood (not recorded which). The receptor source for this set is a woman aged 18-29 years with acute COVID-19.

V gene TRBV28 combines with J gene TRBJ1-1, with a possible D match to TRBD1 (6 bases). Trimming stripped 8 bases from V and 5 bases from J, with 15 bases between. The length of the CDR3 is 13 residues. Germline V gene sequence: CDR1 MDHEN, CDR2 SYDVKM. The CDR3 DNA sequence: TGTGCCAGCTCTAGTCAGGGGCGGACTGAAGCTTTCTTT. Translated: CASSSQGRTEAFF.

The CDR3 DNA reads TGTGCCAGCAGGATAAGCGGGAGGGCCGACAATGAGCAGTTCTTC. Its translation is CASRISGRADNEQFF. J is TRBJ2-1 and V is TRBV27; the match to TRBD2 covers 10 bases. Trimming cost V 6 bases and J 5 bases; bases outside gene matches: 7. CDR1 is MNHEY and CDR2 is SMNVEV in the germline V gene (reference sequence). The CDR3 spans 15 residues.

The chain uses TRBV9 and TRBJ2-7, with D tentatively TRBD1 (6 bases). The germline V and J ends were trimmed by 0 bases and 3 bases, with 10 bases remaining between them. The CDR3 loop spans 14 amino acids. CDR1 is SGDLS, CDR2 YYNGEE, per germline. The CDR3 DNA reads as TGTGCCAGCAGCGTAGCAGGGGAAGGCTACGAGCAGTACTTC. Protein: CASSVAGEGYEQYF.

V gene TRBV27 combines with J gene TRBJ2-2; 7 bases map to TRBD2. CDR1 is MNHEY and CDR2 is SMNVEV in the germline V gene (reference sequence). V gave up 2 bases and J gave up 4 bases; unmatched junction bases: 7. The CDR3 runs to 16 residues. Here the CDR3 reads CASSLITSAATGELFF. CDR3 bases: TGTGCCAGCAGTTTAATTACTAGCGCTGCCACCGGGGAGCTGTTTTTT.

The chain employs TRBV29-1 and TRBJ2-7; TRBD2 agrees at 7 bases. With V trimmed by 6 bases and J by 3 bases, 11 bases remained unmatched. The length of the CDR3 is 14 residues. Germline CDR1 is SQVTM and CDR2 is ANQGSEA. The CDR3 coding sequence is TGCAGCGTGGCCGAGGCTAGCGGATTCTACGAGCAGTACTTC. This encodes CSVAEASGFYEQYF.

The J gene is TRBJ2-7, the V gene TRBV6-5; a possible D gene is TRBD1 (6 bases). CDR1 is MNHEY, CDR2 SVGAGI, per germline. This CDR3 comprises 16 residues. The germline V and J ends were trimmed by 1 base and 3 bases, with 16 bases remaining between them. The CDR3 DNA sequence: TGTGCCAGCAGTTACTGGGGCCAGGGGTCGGTCTACGAGCAGTACTTC. It specifies CASSYWGQGSVYEQYF.

V gene TRBV10-3 combines with J gene TRBJ1-2; TRBD1 agrees at 8 bases. CDR3 length: 13 residues. Unmatched junction bases numbered 3, after V lost 6 bases and J lost 3 bases. Germline CDR1 ENHRY, CDR2 SYGVKD. DNA for the CDR3: TGTGCCATCAGACCGACAGGGGACTATGGCTACACCTTC. This gives the protein CAIRPTGDYGYTF.

This sequence joins TRBV4-2 and TRBJ1-1; 7 bases line up with TRBD1. With 4 bases clipped from V and 5 bases from J, the junction kept 7 bases outside the gene matches. Germline CDR1 reads LGHNA; CDR2 reads YNFKEQ. The CDR3 is made up of 14 amino acids. CDR3: CASSPEQGRTEAFF. For the CDR3, the DNA is TGTGCCAGCAGCCCTGAACAGGGGAGGACTGAAGCTTTCTTT.

The chain couples TRBV28 to TRBJ2-7, with D hard to call. The germline V and J ends were trimmed by 7 bases and 2 bases, with 12 bases remaining between them. The CDR3 is made up of 13 amino acids. Germline CDR1 MDHEN, CDR2 SYDVKM. CDR3 region: CASTPSVAYEQYF. DNA for the CDR3: TGTGCCAGCACCCCCTCGGTAGCCTACGAGCAGTACTTC.

V usage is TRBV27 and J usage is TRBJ2-7; a possible D gene is TRBD1 (5 bases). Germline CDR1 MNHEY, CDR2 SMNVEV (reference sequence). The CDR3 totals 14 residues. Trimming left V 5 bases short and J 3 bases short, with 14 bases between. CDR3 nucleotides: TGTGCCAGCAGTCTCCATCCAGGGAACTACGAGCAGTACTTC. It specifies CASSLHPGNYEQYF.

J is TRBJ2-4 and V is TRBV5-6; TRBD1 agrees at 9 bases. Trimming at V came to 2 bases and at J to 1 base, leaving 13 bases not matched to a gene. The V gene's germline CDR1 is SGHDT and CDR2 YYEEEE. The CDR3 is 19 residues long. CDR3 sequence: CASSLWNRGRGAAKNIQYF. In nucleotides, the CDR3 is TGTGCCAGCAGCTTATGGAACAGGGGGCGAGGGGCGGCCAAAAACATTCAGTACTTC.

V is TRBV19 and J is TRBJ1-2; TRBD1 matches at 9 bases. The CDR3 has 13 residues. Germline lookup yields CDR1 LNHDA and CDR2 SQIVND (reference sequence). The junction had 6 bases not matched to a gene; V was cut back by 7 bases and J by 6 bases. The CDR3 spells CASKIQGADGYTF. DNA for the CDR3: TGTGCCAGTAAAATACAGGGGGCGGATGGCTACACCTTC.

This chain uses TRBV29-1 with TRBJ1-4; tentatively, D is TRBD1 (6 bases). The germline CDR1 and CDR2 sequences are SQVTM and ANQGSEA. This CDR3 is built from 13 residues. The germline V and J ends were trimmed by 7 bases and 6 bases, with 15 bases remaining between them. The CDR3 protein is CSATGTTDEKLFF. Written as DNA, the CDR3 is TGCAGCGCCACCGGGACAACCGATGAAAAACTGTTTTTT.

The J gene is TRBJ1-6, the V gene TRBV11-2, with a possible D match to TRBD1 (6 bases). This CDR3 contains 19 residues. Trimming stripped 4 bases from V and 0 bases from J, with 19 bases between. CDR1 is SGHAT and CDR2 is FQNNGV in the germline V gene. The CDR3 sequence is CASSSALGQSSSYNSPLHF. CDR3 DNA: TGTGCCAGCAGCTCCGCCTTAGGACAGTCGAGCTCCTATAATTCACCCCTCCACTTT. The full variable domain, with the rest looked up from reference TRBV11-2 and TRBJ1-6, is EAGVAQSPRYKIIEKRQSVAFWCNPISGHATLYWYQQILGQGPKLLIQFQNNGVVDDSQLPKDRFSAERLKGVDSTLKIQPAKLEDSAVYLCASSSALGQSSSYNSPLHFGNGTRLTVT.

This clone came up once. In DNA form, the CDR3 reads TGTGCCAGCAGCTCGGGACAATTAGTTGATGAAGCTTTCTTT. This gives the protein CASSSGQLVDEAFF. This chain joins TRBV11-1 and TRBJ1-1; D may be TRBD1 (6 bases). The V end lost 4 bases, the J end lost 7 bases, and 16 bases lay between the germline ends. CDR3 length: 14 residues. Germline-derived CDR1 and CDR2 are SGHAT and FQDESV (reference sequence). The full variable domain, its missing parts supplied by reference TRBV11-1 and TRBJ1-1, is EAEVAQSPRYKITEKSQAVAFWCDPISGHATLYWYRQILGQGPELLVQFQDESVVDDSQLPKDRFSAERLKGVDSTLKIQPAELGDSAMYLCASSSGQLVDEAFFGQGTRLTVV.

The CDR3 loop is CASSLREGDTQYF. The DNA for the CDR3 is TGTGCCAGCAGCTTACGGGAGGGAGATACGCAGTATTTT. The chain couples TRBV7-8 to TRBJ2-3; 8 positions agree with TRBD2. Germline CDR1 reads SGHVS; CDR2 reads FQNEAQ. Losses at the gene ends were 2 bases for V and 5 bases for J; bases not matched to a gene: 0. This CDR3 region has 13 residues.

With regard to this clone: One junction end does not reproduce the germline sequence, and a read error may be involved. V usage is TRBV4-1 and J usage is TRBJ1-5, with D hard to call. Germline lookup yields CDR1 MGHRA and CDR2 YSYEKL. This CDR3 has 15 residues. Here the CDR3 reads CASSEDPDSNQPQHF. The DNA of the CDR3 is TGCGCCAGCAGCGAAGACCCAGATAGCAATCAGCCCCAGCATTTT.

This clone was seen a few times. J is TRBJ1-2 and V is TRBV4-2, with no clear D. There are 14 residues in the CDR3. The V gene's germline CDR1 is LGHNA and CDR2 YNFKEQ. V was clipped by 0 bases and J by 6 bases, with 11 bases between them. The DNA of the CDR3 is TGTGCCAGCAGCCAAGATCCGGGTCCGAATGGCTACACCTTC. This encodes CASSQDPGPNGYTF.

This clone has just a few counts. Other DNA sequences from this sample encode an identical CDR3 as well. The chain combines TRBV19 with TRBJ1-5, with 8 positions matching TRBD1. This CDR3 is 14 amino acids long. Losses at the gene ends were 5 bases for V and 7 bases for J; bases not matched to a gene: 7. Per the germline V gene, CDR1 is LNHDA and CDR2 is SQIVND (reference sequence). The CDR3 region is CASSPGQGGQPQHF. The CDR3 coding sequence is TGTGCCAGTAGTCCCGGACAGGGAGGGCAGCCCCAGCATTTT. The full variable domain, in which reference TRBV19 and TRBJ1-5 provide the parts outside the CDR3, is DGGITQSPKYLFRKEGQNVTLSCEQNLNHDAMYWYRQDPGQGLRLIYYSQIVNDFQKGDIAEGYSVSREKKESFPLTVTSAQKNPTAFYLCASSPGQGGQPQHFGDGTRLSIL.

The gene calls are TRBV2 and TRBJ2-2; TRBD1 is a possible D gene (6 bases). There are 16 residues in the CDR3. Per germline, CDR1 SNHLY and CDR2 FYNNEI. The V and J ends lost 8 bases and 7 bases respectively, with 23 bases between them. CDR3 bases: TGTGCCAGCCACAGTGGGGCAGGGGTTTCTGTCGGGGAGCTGTTTTTT. Protein sequence: CASHSGAGVSVGELFF.

The J gene is TRBJ2-3, the V gene TRBV10-2; D possibly corresponds to TRBD1 (7 bases). Trimming left V 7 bases short and J 4 bases short, with 24 bases between. CDR3 length equals 17 residues. CDR1 WSHSY and CDR2 SAAADI come from the germline V gene. This CDR3 is CASKPLQPQGEADTQYF. The DNA for the CDR3 is TGCGCCAGCAAGCCCCTTCAGCCCCAGGGGGAGGCAGATACGCAGTATTTT.